Presented here are 5 T cell receptor beta chains from one specimen sequenced in a study of cytomegalovirus exposure and HLA in healthy donors. Researchers ran the PCR with 60 Vbeta and 13 Jbeta primers. TCRdb's copy holds only in-frame clones and misses some; the assay was immunoSEQ multiplex PCR. The sample gives some 120,000 clones, around 86% of which show up once; under 4% is in the top ten. Sequencing input: PBMCs. The receptors stem from a woman aged 25 to 39 in good health and CMV-seronegative.

This chain joins TRBV7-3 and TRBJ2-1; 7 bases align to TRBD2. Germline loops: CDR1 SGHTA, CDR2 FQGTGA. This CDR3 region has 15 residues. V dropped 5 bases and J dropped 5; count of bases not matched to a gene: 9. The CDR3 DNA reads as TGTGCCAGCAGCGACACGGGACTAACGAACAATGAGCAGTTCTTC. It yields the protein CASSDTGLTNNEQFF.

The chain employs TRBV9 and TRBJ1-3; TRBD1 is a possible D gene (6 bases). Trimming left V 0 bases short and J 2 bases short, with 12 bases between. Germline CDR1 reads SGDLS; CDR2 reads YYNGEE. The CDR3 contains 16 residues. The chain's CDR3 is CASSVGPGVAGNTIYF. Here the CDR3 DNA reads TGTGCCAGCAGCGTAGGTCCAGGGGTGGCTGGAAACACCATATATTTT.

The V and J genes are TRBV9 and TRBJ2-3, with 14 bases lining up with TRBD2. The V gene end was trimmed by 3 bases and the J gene end by 3 bases; junction bases not matched to a gene: 6. Germline assignment: CDR1 SGDLS and CDR2 YYNGEE. CDR3 length equals 17 residues. The chain's CDR3 is CASSGGGTSGRTDTQYF. Here the CDR3 DNA reads TGTGCCAGCAGCGGGGGCGGGACTAGCGGGAGAACAGATACGCAGTATTTT.

This clone came up a few times. The genes are TRBV5-1 and TRBJ2-5, with D possibly matching TRBD2 (6 bases). The CDR3 is made up of 21 amino acids. Trimming removed 0 bases at V and 0 bases at J, with 27 bases between. The V gene's germline CDR1 is SGHRS and CDR2 YFSETQ. The CDR3 DNA is TGCGCCAGCAGCTTGGCCTCGCGCCCGGGACTCCGGGTTGATAACCAAGAGACCCAGTACTTC. Amino acid sequence: CASSLASRPGLRVDNQETQYF.

This clone was counted only a few times. The chain combines TRBV10-3 with TRBJ2-1, with 8 bases lining up with TRBD2. Germline CDR1 reads ENHRY; CDR2 reads SYGVKD. This CDR3 has 16 amino acids. J was trimmed by 0 bases and V by 3 bases; bases with no gene match: 4. The CDR3 is CAISDPGGNSYNEQFF. CDR3 coding DNA: TGTGCCATCAGTGACCCGGGGGGGAACTCCTACAATGAGCAGTTCTTC.